This T cell receptor beta chain was recovered during a study of Ad26.COV2.S vaccination and SARS-CoV-2 variants. Study at large: Into the muscle, Ad26.COV2.S was dosed once or twice, 56 days apart.

Clones were sequenced by immunoSEQ multiplex PCR, and TCRdb holds only the in-frame ones, with some missing. The profile shows some 300,000 clones, about 86% of them singletons. Sample treatment: 15 to 20 received Ad26.COV2.S at low or high dose, single or two shots; a few received placebo; per-sample allocation not given. Sampling happened 63 days after the first vaccine or placebo injection. Ad26 vector vaccine expressed Wuhan-strain SARS-CoV-2 spike. V lost 0 bases to trimming and J lost 3 bases; unmatched junction nucleotides: 1. Germline CDR1 SGHRS, CDR2 YFSETQ. This CDR3 spans 14 amino acids. This clonotype was obtained from a person aged 18-60 years who received the Ad26.COV2.S COVID-19 vaccine or a placebo. Sequenced here: peripheral blood, sampled in a trial of Ad26.COV2.S vaccine versus placebo. The rearrangement joins TRBV5-1 to TRBJ2-5; 8 bases map to TRBD1. The CDR3 sequence: CASSLDRGEETQYF. DNA of the CDR3: TGCGCCAGCAGCTTGGACAGGGGGGAAGAGACCCAGTACTTC.